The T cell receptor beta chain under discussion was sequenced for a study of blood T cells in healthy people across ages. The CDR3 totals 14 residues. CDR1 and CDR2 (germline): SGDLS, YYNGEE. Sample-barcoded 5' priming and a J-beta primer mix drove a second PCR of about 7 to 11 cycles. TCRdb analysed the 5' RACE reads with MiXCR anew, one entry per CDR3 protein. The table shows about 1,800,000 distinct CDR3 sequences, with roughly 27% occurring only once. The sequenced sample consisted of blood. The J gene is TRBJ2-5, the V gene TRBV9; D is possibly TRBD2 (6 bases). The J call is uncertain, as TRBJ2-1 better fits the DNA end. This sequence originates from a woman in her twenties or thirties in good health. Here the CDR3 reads CASSALGTPETQFF. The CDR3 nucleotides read TGTGCCAGCAGCGCACTTGGGACTCCAGAGACCCAGTTCTTC.